This TCR beta chain is drawn from a study of cytotoxic CD8 clonotypes in ibrutinib-treated CLL. Study observations and caveats: Patients with sustained remission and those progressing were sampled at differing times.

The V gene's germline CDR1 is LGHNA and CDR2 YNFKEQ. There are 17 residues in the CDR3. Trimming at V came to 1 base and at J to 1 base, leaving 5 bases not matched to a gene. Notes on this clone: As yet, its antigen is unknown.

Depths of 1 in 200,000 to 1 in 1 million T cells were the sequencing target. Sequencing used immunoSEQ multiplex PCR; TCRdb keeps in-frame clones, though not all of them. The sample carries 150,000 or so clones, around 84% recorded once. The receptor's source is a human donor with chronic lymphocytic leukemia. The specimen comprised PBMCs, sampled after 12 months of ibrutinib treatment. The rearrangement links TRBV4-2 to TRBJ2-3, with 10 bases identical to TRBD2. CDR3 coding DNA: TGTGCCAGCAGCCAAGGGAGCGGGGGGGGACGCACAGATACGCAGTATTTT. Translated, it gives CASSQGSGGGRTDTQYF.